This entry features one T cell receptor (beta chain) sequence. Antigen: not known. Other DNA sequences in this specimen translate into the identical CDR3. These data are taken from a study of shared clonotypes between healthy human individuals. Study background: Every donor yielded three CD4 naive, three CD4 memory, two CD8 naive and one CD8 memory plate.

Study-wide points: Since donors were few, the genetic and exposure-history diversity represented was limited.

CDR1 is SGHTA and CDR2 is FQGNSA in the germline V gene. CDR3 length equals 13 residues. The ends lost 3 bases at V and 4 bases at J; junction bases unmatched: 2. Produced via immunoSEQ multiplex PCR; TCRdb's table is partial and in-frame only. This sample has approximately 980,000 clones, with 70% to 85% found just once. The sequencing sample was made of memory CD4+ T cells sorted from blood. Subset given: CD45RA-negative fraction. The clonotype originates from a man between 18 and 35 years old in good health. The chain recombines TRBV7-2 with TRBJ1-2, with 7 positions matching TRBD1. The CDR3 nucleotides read TGTGCCAGCAGCTTGGGACAGCCCTATGGCTACACCTTC. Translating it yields CASSLGQPYGYTF.